Below, 20 T cell receptor beta chains from the same sample are listed, as sequenced in a study of cytomegalovirus exposure and HLA in healthy donors (dated by TCRdb to the late 2010s). Receptor amplification or capture employed the immunoSEQ multiplex PCR assay. A mixture of 60 forward primers for TCR Vbeta segments and 13 reverse primers for TCR Jbeta segments was used in the multiplex PCR. Sourced from immuneACCESS, this table was stored by TCRdb with only in-frame sequences that have V and J called. A share of the clones is absent; for the studies checked, an unresolved V gene accounts for under half, and the remainder has no known explanation. This sample holds around 110,000 clones; about two thirds were observed only once. The top ten constitute 8.7% of the sample. The specimen was PBMCs. Source of these receptors: a man aged 30 to 39 in good health and CMV-seropositive.

The V and J genes are TRBV7-9 and TRBJ1-2; 9 bases fit TRBD1. The germline CDR1 and CDR2 sequences are SEHNR and FQNEAQ (reference sequence). J gave up 8 bases and V 10 bases, and 17 bases lay outside the gene matches. There are 15 residues in the CDR3. The DNA of the CDR3 is TGTGCCACCGGCGGGACAGGGTGGGAACCAACCGGCTACACCTTC. This encodes CATGGTGWEPTGYTF.

The chain recombines TRBV5-4 with TRBJ2-7; D unclear. The CDR3 runs to 15 residues. Germline V gene lookup returns CDR1 SGHNT and CDR2 YYREEE (reference sequence). V was pared by 3 bases and J by 3 bases, with 16 bases between. The CDR3 spells CASSYPGNAGYEQYF. The CDR3 bases are TGTGCCAGCAGCTATCCAGGCAACGCAGGCTACGAGCAGTACTTC.

The chain links TRBV5-1 to TRBJ2-3, with D maybe TRBD2 (6 bases). Germline values: CDR1 SGHRS, CDR2 YFSETQ. Trimming took off 4 bases at V and 5 bases at J, with 20 bases between the two ends. The CDR3 runs 16 residues. DNA of the CDR3: TGCGCCAGCAGCCCCCCATCACCGGGGGTGGGAGATACGCAGTATTTT. Its translation is CASSPPSPGVGDTQYF.

This clone was seen only a few times. The chain has TRBV7-2 and TRBJ2-2; 7 nucleotides line up with TRBD2. This CDR3 is 16 amino acids long. Germline CDR1 is SGHTA and CDR2 is FQGNSA. Trimming removed 0 bases from V and 1 base from J; junction bases left unmatched: 2. The CDR3 protein is CASSLAQRGNTGELFF. CDR3 in DNA: TGTGCCAGCAGCTTAGCGCAGCGGGGGAACACCGGGGAGCTGTTTTTT.

The chain recombines TRBV2 with TRBJ2-3; D not certain. The germline V gene has CDR1 SNHLY and CDR2 FYNNEI. V was trimmed by 7 bases and J by 3 bases, leaving 11 bases between them. The CDR3 totals 13 residues. This chain's CDR3 is CASTGLNTDTQYF. In nucleotides, the CDR3 is TGTGCCAGCACCGGGTTAAATACAGATACGCAGTATTTT.

This sequence joins TRBV5-6 and TRBJ2-5, with D possibly TRBD1 on 6 matching bases. Germline lookup yields CDR1 SGHDT and CDR2 YYEEEE. With 4 bases removed from V and 4 bases from J, the gap between germline ends came to 20 bases. This CDR3 contains 16 residues. CDR3: CASSGLRGGQGETQYF. The CDR3 coding sequence is TGTGCCAGCAGCGGGCTCCGAGGGGGTCAGGGAGAGACCCAGTACTTC.

This rearrangement joins TRBV20-1 to TRBJ1-5; D uncertain. This CDR3 comprises 11 residues. V lost 0 bases, J lost 15 bases, and 12 bases lay in between. The V gene's germline CDR1 is DFQATT and CDR2 SNEGSKA (reference sequence). Here the CDR3 reads CSARDSSTGHF. CDR3 DNA sequence: TGCAGTGCTAGAGATAGTTCGACGGGGCATTTT.

This clone was recorded a few times. J is TRBJ2-7 and V is TRBV6-1; 8 bases are a match to TRBD1. The CDR3 has 14 residues. V shed 3 bases, J shed 2 bases, and the junction held 3 bases outside the gene matches. Germline loops: CDR1 MNHNS, CDR2 SASEGT. The CDR3 region is CASSDTGGPYEQYF. DNA of the CDR3: TGTGCCAGCAGTGATACAGGGGGACCCTACGAGCAGTACTTC.

The rearrangement uses TRBV29-1 and TRBJ1-1, with 7 bases aligning to TRBD1. The germline CDR1 and CDR2 sequences are SQVTM and ANQGSEA. CDR3 length equals 12 residues. The V segment lost 6 bases and the J segment 1 base; nucleotides outside the gene matches: 2. The CDR3 sequence is CSVGQRNTEAFF. CDR3 bases: TGCAGCGTGGGACAGCGGAACACTGAAGCTTTCTTT. Drawing the rest from reference TRBV29-1 and TRBJ1-1, the complete variable domain is SAVISQKPSRDICQRGTSLTIQCQVDSQVTMMFWYRQQPGQSLTLIATANQGSEATYESGFVIDKFPISRPNLTFSTLTVSNMSPEDSSIYLCSVGQRNTEAFFGQGTRLTVV.

This chain uses TRBV9 with TRBJ2-7, with 9 nucleotides matching TRBD2. Germline lookup yields CDR1 SGDLS and CDR2 YYNGEE. The CDR3 is 16 amino acids. V lost 0 bases to trimming and J lost 5 bases; unmatched junction nucleotides: 9. The CDR3 spells CASSVVAGLATDEQYV. The CDR3 DNA reads TGTGCCAGCAGCGTAGTTGCAGGACTAGCGACAGACGAGCAGTACGTC.

This clone has a handful of counts. This chain links TRBV5-1 with TRBJ2-2, with 8 bases that match TRBD1. The CDR3 contains 15 residues. The V gene's germline CDR1 is SGHRS and CDR2 YFSETQ. After removal of 4 bases from V and 5 bases from J, the junction contained 7 bases not matched to a gene. DNA for the CDR3: TGCGCCAGCAGCCAGGACAGGGTGGGGACCGGGGAGCTGTTTTTT. Translated, it gives CASSQDRVGTGELFF.

The rearrangement joins TRBV9 to TRBJ2-2; 9 nucleotides align to TRBD2. V lost 7 bases, J lost 8 bases, and 9 bases stayed unmatched. CDR3 length equals 14 residues. Per germline, CDR1 SGDLS and CDR2 YYNGEE. The chain's CDR3 is CASGRGGALGELFF. CDR3 nucleotides: TGTGCCAGCGGGCGGGGGGGCGCCCTGGGGGAGCTGTTTTTT.

This clone was detected only once. V gene TRBV7-2 combines with J gene TRBJ2-3, with TRBD2 matching over 15 bases. V lost 4 bases and J lost 6; bases outside the gene matches: 11. The CDR3 is made up of 18 amino acids. Germline assignment: CDR1 SGHTA and CDR2 FQGNSA. CDR3 bases: TGTGCCAGCAGCTCCGGACTAGCGGGAGGGATAGCGTGGGATACGCAGTATTTT. It yields the protein CASSSGLAGGIAWDTQYF.

V gene TRBV2 combines with J gene TRBJ1-1; 9 bases align to TRBD1. V shed 8 bases, J shed 5 bases, and the junction held 15 bases outside the gene matches. CDR1 is SNHLY and CDR2 is FYNNEI in the germline V gene. The CDR3 is made up of 16 amino acids. CDR3 nucleotides: TGTGCCAGCTTAGGGACAGGGATTGAGAGGGGGACTGAAGCTTTCTTT. Translated, it gives CASLGTGIERGTEAFF.

This clone was observed a single time. This chain uses TRBV23-1 with TRBJ2-7, with D maybe TRBD1 (6 bases). TRBV23-1 has ORF status, its function being uncertain. V gave up 5 bases and J gave up 3 bases, with 20 bases separating them. CDR3 length: 16 amino acids. The CDR3 sequence is CASSSYSHRTDYEQYV. The CDR3 region has the DNA TGCGCCAGCAGTTCCTACTCCCATAGGACAGACTACGAGCAGTACGTC.

This chain joins TRBV29-1 and TRBJ1-2, with D hard to call. This CDR3 region has 13 residues. The germline CDR1 and CDR2 sequences are SQVTM and ANQGSEA. Trimming removed 1 base at V and 1 base at J, with 7 bases between. CDR3 coding DNA: TGCAGCGTTGAAGGTAGTTATAACTATGGCTACACCTTC. This codes for CSVEGSYNYGYTF.

The chain couples TRBV5-6 to TRBJ2-3; possible D gene TRBD2, 5 bases. V was shortened by 1 base and J by 5 bases, with 17 bases between the two germline ends. Per germline, CDR1 SGHDT and CDR2 YYEEEE. This CDR3 has 16 residues. The CDR3 coding sequence is TGTGCCAGCAGCTTGACCCAACGCCGAGCGGTAGATACGCAGTATTTT. Its protein product is CASSLTQRRAVDTQYF.

This clone was observed a single time. V gene TRBV25-1 combines with J gene TRBJ2-7; 9 nucleotides line up with TRBD1. Germline CDR1 reads MGHDK; CDR2 reads SYGVNS. V shed 4 bases, J shed 3 bases, and the junction held 10 bases outside the gene matches. The CDR3 is 16 residues long. The DNA for the CDR3 is TGTGCCAGCAGTGCACCGGACAGGGGAGCCTTCTACGAGCAGTACTTC. Translating it yields CASSAPDRGAFYEQYF.

V gene TRBV29-1 combines with J gene TRBJ1-5; possibly TRBD1 for D (5 bases). This CDR3 is 13 amino acids long. CDR1 is SQVTM, CDR2 ANQGSEA, per germline. V gave up 4 bases and J gave up 5 bases, with 12 bases separating them. The CDR3 nucleotides are TGCAGCGTTGTCACGGGGGAGCATCAGCCCCAGCATTTT. The encoded protein is CSVVTGEHQPQHF.

The J gene is TRBJ2-7, the V gene TRBV12-2; no check of the table's D call, TRBD2, against the DNA was made. TRBV12-2 is designated a pseudogene. The CDR3 loop spans 20 amino acids. CDR3 region: CASRLGYPGTSGNSSYEQYV. The CDR3 nucleotides are TGTGCAAGTCGCTTAGGTTACCCCGGGACTAGCGGCAACAGCTCCTACGAGCAGTACGTC.